This note documents a single TCR beta chain sequence. Its cognate antigen is unknown. This record comes from a study of a mutant IDH1 vaccine in newly diagnosed glioma. About the study: The patients were given eight vaccinations, one each in weeks 1, 3, 5, 7, 11, 15, 19 and 23. Therapy received beforehand was radiotherapy, temozolomide, or both, with most patients given both.

Study-wide points: No link was apparently found between pseudoprogression and changes in top peripheral T cell clonotypes. Patients showed vaccine-induced immune responses at a rate of 90% to 95%.

TCRdb's table, derived via immunoSEQ multiplex PCR, lists solely in-frame clones and lacks some. The data hold 25,000 to 30,000 clones, with around 80% observed a single time. Time point of the sample: week 23, last vaccination. With topical imiquimod, each dose of the vaccine consisted of 300 ug of mutant IDH1 20-mer peptide. This CDR3 spans 17 amino acids. V lost 3 bases and J lost 9; bases outside the gene matches: 17. Germline V gives CDR1 MNHNS, CDR2 SASEGT. This TCR derives from a woman aged 18-30 years with glioma. The chain is built from TRBV6-1 and TRBJ2-7; 10 nucleotides align to TRBD1. The sample in question was PBMCs, obtained from a glioma patient whose treatment included an IDH1 peptide vaccine. The CDR3 sequence: CASSDALYPGQGSAQYF. CDR3 coding DNA: TGTGCCAGCAGTGATGCCCTGTATCCGGGACAGGGGTCGGCGCAGTACTTC.